This T cell receptor (beta chain) was captured in a study of blood T cell repertoires in COVID-19. TCRdb's copy holds only in-frame clones and misses some; the assay was immunoSEQ multiplex PCR. The repertoire has under 200,000 clones, 70% to 90% of them found once; the top ten carry around 2.3%. The CDR3 totals 15 residues. V trimming: 1 base; J trimming: 6 bases; junction bases outside the gene matches: 2. Germline CDR1 is LNHDA and CDR2 is SQIVND (reference sequence). This clone appeared a single time. Sequencing used peripheral blood. This chain uses TRBV19 with TRBJ1-4, with 10 bases matching TRBD1. The TCR sequence derives from a man between 35 and 55 years old with active or convalescent COVID-19. CDR3 sequence (DNA): TGTGCCAGTAGTATAGCGACAGGGGGCTATGAAAAACTGTTTTTT. Its translation is CASSIATGGYEKLFF.